A selection of T cell receptor beta chains follows, all from one sample in a study of blood T cell repertoires in COVID-19. This table comes from immunoSEQ multiplex PCR, and its TCRdb copy is limited to in-frame clones, with some not included. Of over 130,000 clones detected, 65% to 90% appear once; the ten largest clones hold roughly 3.5%. Sequencing was performed on peripheral blood. These receptors all come from a man between 70 and 80 years old with acute or convalescent COVID-19. Each CDR3 is given with its conserved first and last residue. The D gene is left open where the match is weak. Clone sizes are given selectively: once, few, many, or a class where the clone is expanded.

V gene: TRBV4-3
clone size: few
D gene: -
J gene: TRBJ1-1
CDR3 protein: CASSQNRGSEAFF
CDR3 DNA: TGCGCCAGCAGCCAAAATAGAGGCTCCGAAGCTTTCTTT

V gene: TRBV30
clone size: -
D gene: -
J gene: TRBJ2-1
CDR3 protein: CAWTLDSVDEQFF
CDR3 DNA: TGTGCCTGGACCCTTGACTCCGTCGACGAGCAGTTCTTC

V gene: TRBV2
clone size: -
D gene: TRBD2
J gene: TRBJ2-1
CDR3 protein: CASSAGTTVYNEQFF
CDR3 DNA: TGTGCCAGCAGCGCCGGGACTACCGTATACAATGAGCAGTTCTTC

V gene: TRBV7-9
clone size: -
D gene: TRBD2
J gene: TRBJ2-7
CDR3 protein: CASSPGGLAGEQYF
CDR3 DNA: TGTGCCAGCAGCCCCGGAGGTCTAGCGGGTGAGCAGTACTTC

V gene: TRBV7-8
clone size: -
D gene: TRBD2
J gene: TRBJ2-1
CDR3 protein: CASSLARLAGNNEQFF
CDR3 DNA: TGTGCCAGCAGCTTAGCGCGGCTAGCGGGGAACAATGAGCAGTTCTTC

V gene: TRBV6-5
clone size: once
D gene: -
J gene: TRBJ1-5
CDR3 protein: CAEGQPDQPQHF
CDR3 DNA: TGTGCCGAAGGACAGCCAGATCAGCCCCAGCATTTT

V gene: TRBV6-6
clone size: -
D gene: -
J gene: TRBJ1-1
CDR3 protein: CASSYPGANTEAFF
CDR3 DNA: TGTGCCAGCAGTTACCCTGGGGCGAACACTGAAGCTTTCTTT

V gene: TRBV19
clone size: -
D gene: TRBD1
J gene: TRBJ1-1
CDR3 protein: CASSTGAMGTEAFF
CDR3 DNA: TGTGCCAGTAGCACAGGGGCCATGGGCACTGAAGCTTTCTTT

V gene: TRBV27
clone size: -
D gene: TRBD1
J gene: TRBJ2-7
CDR3 protein: CASSHTGQGKYEQYF
CDR3 DNA: TGTGCCAGCAGCCACACGGGACAGGGGAAATACGAGCAGTACTTC

V gene: TRBV4-1
clone size: -
D gene: TRBD1
J gene: TRBJ1-2
CDR3 protein: CASSQVGTGGTNYGYTF
CDR3 DNA: TGCGCCAGCAGCCAAGTCGGGACAGGGGGAACTAACTATGGCTACACCTTC

V gene: TRBV19
clone size: few
D gene: TRBD2
J gene: TRBJ2-7
CDR3 protein: CASSIRLAGVIEQYF
CDR3 DNA: TGTGCCAGTAGTATAAGACTAGCGGGAGTTATCGAGCAGTACTTC

V gene: TRBV15
clone size: -
D gene: TRBD2
J gene: TRBJ2-7
CDR3 protein: CATSTSGRYEQYF
CDR3 DNA: TGTGCCACCAGCACCTCCGGGAGGTACGAGCAGTACTTC

V gene: TRBV7-8
clone size: -
D gene: -
J gene: TRBJ1-5
CDR3 protein: CASSLVSGSGPNQPQHF
CDR3 DNA: TGTGCCAGCAGCTTAGTAAGTGGAAGTGGGCCCAATCAGCCCCAGCATTTT

V gene: TRBV28
clone size: few
D gene: TRBD1
J gene: TRBJ1-4
CDR3 protein: CASLGRTGGNEKLFF
CDR3 DNA: TGTGCCAGCCTAGGGCGGACAGGGGGGAATGAAAAACTGTTTTTT

V gene: TRBV18
clone size: -
D gene: TRBD1
J gene: TRBJ2-1
CDR3 protein: CASSPRDRTKGNEQFF
CDR3 DNA: TGTGCCAGCTCACCCCGGGACAGGACTAAGGGCAATGAGCAGTTCTTC

V gene: TRBV29-1
clone size: -
D gene: TRBD2
J gene: TRBJ2-5
CDR3 protein: CSVDGSGLGETQYF
CDR3 DNA: TGCAGCGTTGACGGGTCCGGACTAGGCGAGACCCAGTACTTC

V gene: TRBV4-2
clone size: -
D gene: -
J gene: TRBJ2-1
CDR3 protein: CASSQVRNNEQFF
CDR3 DNA: TGTGCCAGCAGCCAAGTCAGGAACAATGAGCAGTTCTTC

V gene: TRBV19
clone size: -
D gene: TRBD1
J gene: TRBJ2-4
CDR3 protein: CASSSDRGLGDIQYF
CDR3 DNA: TGTGCCAGTAGTTCCGACAGGGGGCTTGGGGACATTCAGTACTTC

V gene: TRBV4-1
clone size: -
D gene: -
J gene: TRBJ1-2
CDR3 protein: CASSQALTELYGYTF
CDR3 DNA: TGCGCCAGCAGCCAAGCCCTGACAGAGCTTTATGGCTACACCTTC

V gene: TRBV7-2
clone size: -
D gene: TRBD1
J gene: TRBJ1-5
CDR3 protein: CASSLWTGGEQPQHF
CDR3 DNA: TGTGCCAGCAGCTTATGGACAGGGGGCGAACAGCCCCAGCATTTT

V gene: TRBV5-4
clone size: -
D gene: -
J gene: TRBJ2-3
CDR3 protein: CASSLQGASTDTQYF
CDR3 DNA: TGTGCCAGCAGCTTACAGGGTGCTAGCACAGATACGCAGTATTTT

V gene: TRBV28
clone size: -
D gene: TRBD2
J gene: TRBJ2-3
CDR3 protein: CASSSPGTSGSFKDTQYF
CDR3 DNA: TGTGCCAGCAGTTCCCCCGGGACTAGCGGGAGTTTCAAAGATACGCAGTATTTT

V gene: TRBV9
clone size: -
D gene: -
J gene: TRBJ1-2
CDR3 protein: CASSAHRPGHGYTF
CDR3 DNA: TGTGCCAGCAGCGCCCACAGGCCCGGGCATGGCTACACCTTC

V gene: TRBV4-3
clone size: -
D gene: TRBD2
J gene: TRBJ2-1
CDR3 protein: CASSLGLAGDNEQFF
CDR3 DNA: TGCGCCAGCAGCCTAGGACTAGCGGGCGACAATGAGCAGTTCTTC

V gene: TRBV11-2
clone size: -
D gene: TRBD2
J gene: TRBJ2-2
CDR3 protein: CASSLAGGSHTGELFF
CDR3 DNA: TGTGCCAGCAGCTTAGCTGGCGGGAGCCACACCGGGGAGCTGTTTTTT

V gene: TRBV7-2
clone size: -
D gene: -
J gene: TRBJ2-3
CDR3 protein: CASSRRRDFTDTQYF
CDR3 DNA: TGTGCCAGCAGCCGCCGGAGGGACTTCACAGATACGCAGTATTTT

V gene: TRBV18
clone size: -
D gene: TRBD1
J gene: TRBJ2-5
CDR3 protein: CASSPITHGTGEETQYF
CDR3 DNA: TGTGCCAGCTCACCGATCACTCATGGGACAGGGGAAGAGACCCAGTACTTC

V gene: TRBV28
clone size: -
D gene: TRBD2
J gene: TRBJ2-7
CDR3 protein: CASSLWVASGRRYEQYF
CDR3 DNA: TGTGCCAGCAGTTTATGGGTCGCTAGCGGGAGGCGCTACGAGCAGTACTTC

V gene: TRBV15
clone size: once
D gene: TRBD2
J gene: TRBJ2-1
CDR3 protein: CATSKRLAGGDNEQFF
CDR3 DNA: TGTGCCACCAGCAAAAGACTAGCGGGAGGGGACAATGAGCAGTTCTTC

V gene: TRBV9
clone size: -
D gene: TRBD1
J gene: TRBJ2-5
CDR3 protein: CASNYRGQETQYF
CDR3 DNA: TGTGCCAGTAACTACAGGGGCCAAGAGACCCAGTACTTC

V gene: TRBV6-5
clone size: -
D gene: -
J gene: TRBJ1-5
CDR3 protein: CASSYSESPNQPQHF
CDR3 DNA: TGTGCCAGCAGTTACTCGGAGTCCCCCAATCAGCCCCAGCATTTT

V gene: TRBV5-8
clone size: -
D gene: TRBD2
J gene: TRBJ2-7
CDR3 protein: CASSLNLAGGRGFEQYF
CDR3 DNA: TGTGCCAGCAGCTTGAATCTAGCGGGAGGGCGTGGATTCGAGCAGTACTTC

V gene: TRBV5-5
clone size: -
D gene: -
J gene: TRBJ2-7
CDR3 protein: CASSLSYYEQYF
CDR3 DNA: TGTGCCAGCAGCTTGAGCTACTACGAGCAGTACTTC

V gene: TRBV5-5
clone size: -
D gene: -
J gene: TRBJ1-2
CDR3 protein: CASSLRVGESGYTF
CDR3 DNA: TGTGCCAGCAGCCTGCGGGTGGGAGAGAGCGGCTACACCTTC

V gene: TRBV7-2
clone size: -
D gene: -
J gene: TRBJ1-3
CDR3 protein: CASSETGSSGNTIYF
CDR3 DNA: TGTGCCAGCAGCGAGACAGGCAGCTCTGGAAACACCATATATTTT

V gene: TRBV5-8
clone size: -
D gene: TRBD2
J gene: TRBJ2-1
CDR3 protein: CASSSGTSGRNEQFF
CDR3 DNA: TGTGCCAGCAGCTCAGGGACTAGCGGGAGAAATGAGCAGTTCTTC

V gene: TRBV6-4
clone size: -
D gene: TRBD2
J gene: TRBJ2-3
CDR3 protein: CASGPTSGIGVDTQYF
CDR3 DNA: TGTGCCAGCGGCCCGACTAGCGGGATTGGGGTAGATACGCAGTATTTT

V gene: TRBV2
clone size: -
D gene: TRBD2
J gene: TRBJ2-5
CDR3 protein: CASQSPSRTSGSFETQYF
CDR3 DNA: TGTGCCAGCCAATCACCTTCACGGACTAGCGGGAGTTTCGAGACCCAGTACTTC

V gene: TRBV27
clone size: -
D gene: -
J gene: TRBJ1-2
CDR3 protein: CASSLGGAPNYGYTF
CDR3 DNA: TGTGCCAGCAGTTTAGGGGGGGCTCCCAACTATGGCTACACCTTC

V gene: TRBV11-2
clone size: -
D gene: TRBD2
J gene: TRBJ2-5
CDR3 protein: CASSLLAGGETQYF
CDR3 DNA: TGTGCCAGCAGCTTACTAGCGGGAGGAGAGACCCAGTACTTC

V gene: TRBV2
clone size: -
D gene: -
J gene: TRBJ2-3
CDR3 protein: CASSEGQGLDTQYF
CDR3 DNA: TGTGCCAGCAGTGAGGGGCAGGGATTGGATACGCAGTATTTT

V gene: TRBV27
clone size: -
D gene: TRBD2
J gene: TRBJ2-7
CDR3 protein: CASSSLAGDYEQYF
CDR3 DNA: TGTGCCAGCAGTTCCCTAGCGGGGGACTACGAGCAGTACTTC

V gene: TRBV10-2
clone size: -
D gene: TRBD1
J gene: TRBJ1-2
CDR3 protein: CASRDRVDYGYTF
CDR3 DNA: TGCGCCAGCAGAGACAGGGTGGACTATGGCTACACCTTC

V gene: TRBV28
clone size: once
D gene: -
J gene: TRBJ2-7
CDR3 protein: CASRTGNYYEQYF
CDR3 DNA: TGTGCCAGCAGAACGGGGAATTACTACGAGCAGTACTTC